This entry features one T cell receptor beta chain sequence. The CDR3 is 13 amino acids. V lost 7 bases and J 6 bases, leaving 12 bases between the germline ends. Germline V gene data show CDR1 as MNHEY and CDR2 as SMNVEV (reference sequence). Only in-frame clones appear in the TCRdb table, and some are missing; sequencing was by immunoSEQ multiplex PCR. The sample includes tens of thousands of clones, roughly 92% of them seen just once. The sample belongs to a study of T cell changes during pregnancy in multiple sclerosis. The sequencing used peripheral blood, collected before pregnancy. The chain has TRBV27 and TRBJ2-2; D remains unclear. The receptor was derived from a female donor with multiple sclerosis, enrolled in a pregnancy study. This CDR3 reads CASKPPGPGELFF. The CDR3 DNA reads as TGTGCCAGCAAACCCCCGGGTCCCGGGGAGCTGTTTTTT.